One sample yielded the 8 T cell receptor beta chains listed below, sequenced in a study of T cells in Graves' hyperthyroidism and ophthalmopathy. Amplified regions were TCR beta CDR3 sequences from RNA transcripts. The HTBI primer set was used in a first-round RT-PCR of the TCR CDR3. TCRdb re-called the multiplex PCR reads with MiXCR, one entry per CDR3 protein. Of about half a million distinct CDR3 sequences listed, approximately 23% were seen once; the top ten hold about 53%. Sequencing input: blood. The receptors originated from a woman in her sixties or seventies with Graves' ophthalmopathy.

In regard to this clonotype: A much larger clone sits a single nucleotide away, making a read error possible. The chain is built from TRBV12-3 or TRBV12-4 and TRBJ2-3; D might be TRBD2 (5 bases). The CDR3 totals 17 residues. Trimming removed 2 bases at V and 0 bases at J, with 15 bases between. The CDR3: CASSLQLVETSTDTQYF. CDR3 DNA sequence: TGTGCCAGCAGTTTACAACTAGTGGAGACTAGCACAGATACGCAGTATTTT.

This clonotype occurred a few times. The chain employs TRBV7-9 and TRBJ1-2; D is undetermined. The germline CDR1 and CDR2 sequences are SEHNR and FQNEAQ (reference sequence). Trimming shortened V by 5 bases and J by 4 bases, and 23 bases separated the two germline ends. The CDR3 spans 17 residues. The CDR3 reads CASSPSFWQTGIYGYTF. In DNA, the CDR3 is TGTGCCAGCAGCCCTTCGTTTTGGCAGACTGGGATCTATGGCTACACCTTC.

This clonotype has at least ten counts. The chain carries TRBV27 and TRBJ2-6, with TRBD1 matching over 8 bases. The V gene end was trimmed by 5 bases and the J gene end by 1 base; junction bases not matched to a gene: 1. The germline V gene encodes CDR1 MNHEY and CDR2 SMNVEV (reference sequence). This CDR3 is 15 amino acids long. The CDR3 here is CASSGDRSGANVLTF. In nucleotides, the CDR3 is TGTGCCAGCAGTGGGGACAGGTCTGGGGCCAACGTCCTGACTTTC.

V is TRBV7-9 and J is TRBJ2-2, with TRBD2 identical over 7 bases. In germline, CDR1 is SEHNR, CDR2 FQNEAQ (reference sequence). CDR3 length: 15 residues. V gave up 5 bases and J gave up 7 bases; unmatched junction bases: 10. CDR3 nucleotide sequence: TGTGCCAGCAGCACACTACGGACTAGGAACGGGGAGCTGTTTTTT. It yields the protein CASSTLRTRNGELFF.

This clonotype was recorded at least ten times. V is TRBV12-3 or TRBV12-4 and J is TRBJ2-7; 9 nucleotides match TRBD1. Losses at the gene ends were 3 bases for V and 5 bases for J; bases not matched to a gene: 5. The CDR3 runs 14 residues. The CDR3 coding sequence is TGTGCCAGCAGTTTCGGGACAGGGATCCACGAGCAGTACTTC. As protein: CASSFGTGIHEQYF.

Many counts were recorded for this clonotype. The rearrangement uses TRBV9 and TRBJ1-1; 7 bases match TRBD1. After removal of 3 bases from V and 0 bases from J, the junction contained 5 bases not matched to a gene. The CDR3 consists of 15 residues. Per germline, CDR1 SGDLS and CDR2 YYNGEE. Here the CDR3 reads CASSGYGTVNTEAFF. The CDR3 nucleotides read TGTGCCAGCAGCGGTTACGGGACAGTGAACACTGAAGCTTTCTTT. The complete variable domain, with remaining parts taken from reference TRBV9 and TRBJ1-1, reads DSGVTQTPKHLITATGQRVTLRCSPRSGDLSVYWYQQSLDQGLQFLIQYYNGEERAKGNILERFSAQQFPDLHSELNLSSLELGDSALYFCASSGYGTVNTEAFFGQGTRLTVV.

This chain links TRBV29-1 with TRBJ2-7, with D perhaps TRBD1 (6 bases). Germline values: CDR1 SQVTM, CDR2 ANQGSEA. Trimming left V 4 bases short and J 4 bases short, with 14 bases between. The CDR3 spans 13 residues. DNA of the CDR3: TGCAGCGTTGCCCGAACAGGGTTGTACGAGCAGTACTTC. As protein: CSVARTGLYEQYF.

J is TRBJ2-1 and V is TRBV7-2; tentatively, D is TRBD2 (5 bases). The germline V gene encodes CDR1 SGHTA and CDR2 FQGNSA. This CDR3 spans 12 amino acids. Trimming left V 2 bases short and J 10 bases short, with 9 bases between. CDR3 nucleotides: TGTGCCAGCAGCTTATTGACTATGGAGCAGTTCTTC. It yields the protein CASSLLTMEQFF.